This T cell receptor beta chain was recorded in a study of CD8 T cells in Susac syndrome (dated by TCRdb to between 2017 and 2020). In terms of the full investigation: Of the Susac syndrome patients who were sequenced, eight or nine were in clinical remission while more than five had clinically active disease. At blood withdrawal, Susac syndrome patients were either therapy-naive, taking corticosteroids (in some cases with IVIg as well), or taking IVIg alone. The study used repertoire sequencing to test whether antigen drove CD8+ T cell activation and differentiation in Susac syndrome. General study outcomes and caveats: No clonal expansion was detected in the CD4+ T cell repertoire of Susac syndrome patients. The number of individuals in the TCR sequencing and HLA analysis was recognized as being relatively small.

Sequences MNHEY (CDR1) and SVGEGT (CDR2) are obtained from the germline V gene. V gives up 8 bases and J gives up 9 bases, and the segment between their germline ends measures 8 bases. The CDR3 runs 10 residues from the cysteine to the phenylalanine. Just the 30-base CDR3 DNA is kept, in frame starting at base 1. As to this clonotype: Its antigen is not yet known. Base-call qualities are not available, and no considerably larger clone is one nucleotide away.

Peripheral blood CD8+ and CD4+ T cells from healthy donors, Susac syndrome patients and multiple sclerosis patients were profiled using high-throughput TCR beta sequencing. The Susac syndrome patients fulfilled recently defined diagnostic criteria for either definite or probable disease. Bulk CD8+ and CD4+ T cells were purified magnetically by negative isolation, whereas CD8+ TEMRA cells were enriched by FACS. Blood was drawn into EDTA tubes, processed within 24 hours, and PBMCs were isolated by density gradient centrifugation. PBMCs destined for TCR sequencing were cryopreserved in liquid nitrogen and later thawed in a 37 °C water bath. The sorted or isolated CD4+, CD8+ and CD8+ TEMRA cells had a purity of 90% or higher. RNA was extracted using the RNeasy kit, and roughly 0.45 to 1 ug of the RNA was reverse transcribed with random hexamers. TCR beta CDR3 regions were amplified with the immunoSEQ multiplex PCR assay covering 54 Vbeta and 13 Jbeta segments. To correct PCR amplification bias, a synthetic template baseline was used for both primer optimization and computational correction. The authors' pipeline ran thus. Reads were assigned to V, D and J genes according to IMGT and analyzed in immunoSEQ Analyzer, with only productive sequences retained. Clonality was calculated as one minus the Shannon entropy normalized by log2 of the number of productive unique sequences. For each patient and control, public and private clones were evaluated within the 100 most prevalent clones. Clones were defined as Susac-specific when absent from the healthy and MS cohorts, from approximately 1,100 published viral clones and from other ImmuneACCESS disease sequences. TCRdb passed the public sequencing reads through fastp at Q25 and MiXCR, retaining productive beta sequences. Merged by CDR3 protein, the rows form single entries marked with the most common genes and DNA. These V and J calls rely on TCRdb rather than the paper's analysis. The sample profile shows some 180,000 distinct CDR3 sequences; 90% to 95% of them were found once. 0.085% to 0.09% of the sample rests with the top ten.

The sequencing input was CD4+ T cells from PBMCs. The rearrangement combines TRBV6-2 or TRBV6-3 with TRBJ2-1; the D gene is perhaps TRBD2, on 6 matching bases. This receptor was taken from a human donor with Susac syndrome. This receptor has the CDR3 CASGGVEQFF. The sequence in DNA is TGTGCCAGCGGAGGGGTTGAGCAGTTCTTC.